The 5 T cell receptor beta chains listed next were all sequenced from one sample in a study of T cell repertoires in cytomegalovirus infection. These receptors' targets are unknown. Each CDR3 protein gets one entry after TCRdb re-called the reads with MiXCR. The sample has 380,000 or so distinct CDR3 sequences, nearly 35% seen once. The sequences come from cultured PBMCs, collected from culture after CMV antigen stimulation. Source of these receptors: a human donor in good health (CMV status not recorded). Some clones in this sample may be carry-over from other donors' samples.

J is TRBJ2-1 and V is TRBV7-2; 10 bases map to TRBD2. With 2 bases clipped from V and 8 bases from J, the junction kept 9 bases outside the gene matches. Germline CDR1 SGHTA, CDR2 FQGNSA. The CDR3 is made up of 16 amino acids. The CDR3 nucleotides read TGTGCCAGCAGCTTACTTCGTCCTAGCGGGAGCCATGAGCAGTTCTTC. Its protein product is CASSLLRPSGSHEQFF. The full variable domain, with the rest looked up from reference TRBV7-2 and TRBJ2-1, is GAGVSQSPSNKVTEKGKDVELRCDPISGHTALYWYRQSLGQGLEFLIYFQGNSAPDKSGLPSDRFSAERTGGSVSTLTIQRTQQEDSAVYLCASSLLRPSGSHEQFFGPGTRLTVL.

This clonotype was seen many times. The chain couples TRBV7-2 to TRBJ2-3; D is unclear. This CDR3 comprises 12 residues. Germline CDR1 and CDR2: SGHTA and FQGNSA. Trimming pared 5 bases from V and 0 bases from J, leaving 3 bases between. CDR3 sequence: CASSASTDTQYF. As DNA, the CDR3 is TGTGCCAGCAGCGCCAGCACAGATACGCAGTATTTT.

The gene calls are TRBV6-2 or TRBV6-3 and TRBJ2-3, with 8 bases that match TRBD1. Germline CDR1 and CDR2: MNHEY and SVGEGT. The CDR3 extends over 15 amino acids. The V gene end was trimmed by 1 base and the J gene end by 2 bases; junction bases not matched to a gene: 2. The CDR3 loop reads CASSYWTGNTDTQYF. The CDR3 DNA sequence: TGTGCCAGCAGTTACTGGACAGGGAACACAGATACGCAGTATTTT.

The rearrangement uses TRBV28 and TRBJ2-7; no firm D call. The CDR3 has 12 amino acids. The V and J ends lost 6 bases and 6 bases respectively, with 12 bases between them. Germline V lookup: CDR1 MDHEN, CDR2 SYDVKM. The CDR3 protein is CASSRPMSEQYF. The CDR3 DNA is TGTGCCAGCAGCCGCCCCATGAGCGAGCAGTACTTC.

The J gene is TRBJ1-5, the V gene TRBV28; 8 bases map to TRBD1. Germline V lookup: CDR1 MDHEN, CDR2 SYDVKM. V lost 6 bases, J lost 3 bases, and 4 bases stayed unmatched. The CDR3 covers 14 residues. The CDR3 sequence: CASRQGDDNQPQHF. The CDR3 DNA reads as TGTGCCAGCAGACAGGGGGATGACAATCAGCCCCAGCATTTT.